A selection of T cell receptor beta chains follows, all from one sample in a study of blood T cells in healthy people across ages. Using its own MiXCR run on the 5' RACE reads, TCRdb lists one record per CDR3 protein. Of around 1,500,000 distinct CDR3 sequences in the sample, roughly 40% are singletons; the top ten hold roughly 8.2%. Sequences were obtained from blood. These TCRs come from a woman aged 18-29 years in good health. The CDR3 runs from the conserved cysteine through the conserved F or W. D genes are given only for firm matches. Some rows have no size entry. The others give once, few or many, or a class for an expanded clone.

abundance	j_gene	v_gene	d_gene	CDR3nt	CDR3aa
few	TRBJ2-7	TRBV11-2	NA	TGTGCCAGCAGCCATACCTTCCCCTCGTCCGAGCAGTACTTC	CASSHTFPSSEQYF
NA	TRBJ2-3	TRBV12-3/TRBV12-4	NA	TGTGCCAGCACCGGTAACGTGGATACGCAGTATTTT	CASTGNVDTQYF
NA	TRBJ1-5	TRBV21-1	NA	TGTGCCAGCAGCCAAATGAGGGGTCAGCCCCAGCATTTT	CASSQMRGQPQHF
NA	TRBJ1-5	TRBV15	NA	NA	CATSGGQGAEILAQHF
few	TRBJ2-7	TRBV7-9	NA	TGTGCCAGCAGCTTAGTTCGTCCAGGCACCTACGAGCAGTACTTC	CASSLVRPGTYEQYF
NA	TRBJ2-1	TRBV11-2	NA	TGTGCCAGCAGCCCTGAACCATACTCCTACAATGAGCAGTTCTTC	CASSPEPYSYNEQFF
NA	TRBJ2-1	TRBV27	NA	TGTGCCAGCAGTTTATCCCAGACAACGGACTTTTACAATGAGCAGTTCTTC	CASSLSQTTDFYNEQFF
NA	TRBJ2-1	TRBV30	TRBD2	TGTGCCTGGAGTCCCCAGGTAGCGGGAGGTCTGGAGTTCTTC	CAWSPQVAGGLEFF
NA	TRBJ2-7	TRBV6-2/TRBV6-3	NA	TGTGCCGTCCGACAAGGCCTTTCCTACGAGCAGTACTTC	CAVRQGLSYEQYF
NA	TRBJ1-4	TRBV5-1	NA	TGCGCCAGCAGCTTCGGACACAGTCCTAATGAAAAACCGTTTTTT	CASSFGHSPNEKPFF
NA	TRBJ2-6	TRBV15	TRBD1	TGTGCCACCAGCAGAGATCGGGACAGGGAGCTTACTGGGGCCAACGTCCTGACTTTC	CATSRDRDRELTGANVLTF
NA	TRBJ2-5	TRBV29-1	TRBD2	TGCAGCGTTGCGGTTCTAGCGGGAGAGACCCAGTACTTC	CSVAVLAGETQYF
NA	TRBJ1-2	TRBV9	NA	TGTGCCAGCAGCGGGCAATGGGTGATGGGCTACACCTTC	CASSGQWVMGYTF
many	TRBJ2-7	TRBV7-2	TRBD2	TGTGCCAGCAGCCAAACTAGCGGGGGCTCCTACGAGCAGTACTTC	CASSQTSGGSYEQYF
few	TRBJ2-7	TRBV20-1	TRBD1	TGCAGTGCTCGAGCCGGGACAGCTACCGAGCAGTACTTC	CSARAGTATEQYF
NA	TRBJ1-5	TRBV12-3/TRBV12-4	NA	TGTGCCAGCGCCCGGGGAGGGGGCAATCAGCCCCAGCATTTT	CASARGGGNQPQHF
NA	TRBJ1-6	TRBV2	NA	TGTGCCAGCAGTGTCGACCTCCGTGGTTCACCCCTCCACTTT	CASSVDLRGSPLHF
many	TRBJ1-2	TRBV10-3	NA	TGTGCCATCAGTTTTGATTCCGGGACGCTTTATGGCTACACCTTC	CAISFDSGTLYGYTF
few	TRBJ2-1	TRBV5-6	TRBD1	TGTGCCAGCAGCTACGGACAGGAACCCGTAGGTCAGTTCTTC	CASSYGQEPVGQFF
NA	TRBJ1-1	TRBV14	NA	TGTGCCAGCAGCCAAATAGGACTGTCGAACACTGAAGCTTTCTTT	CASSQIGLSNTEAFF
once	TRBJ1-2	TRBV27	NA	TGTGCCAGCGGAAGGGACCTTGTGGGTGGCTACACCTTC	CASGRDLVGGYTF
NA	TRBJ1-6	TRBV5-1	NA	TGCGCCAGCAGCTTGGTCTCGGACGACAATTCACCCCTCCACTTT	CASSLVSDDNSPLHF
NA	TRBJ1-5	TRBV4-1	NA	TGCGCCAGCAGCCGGGCCGAGGGTAGTAATCAGCCCCAGCATTTT	CASSRAEGSNQPQHF
few	TRBJ2-1	TRBV20-1	TRBD1	TGCAGTGCTATAACAGGGGGCGGGGGCCCCTCCTACAATGAGCAGTTCTTC	CSAITGGGGPSYNEQFF
few	TRBJ1-1	TRBV5-1	NA	TGCGCCAGCAGCTTAGGGGGTGCGGACACTGAAGCTTTCTTT	CASSLGGADTEAFF
NA	TRBJ2-1	TRBV7-3	TRBD2	TGTGCCAGCAGCTTAACACTAGCGTCTGACAATGAGCAGTTCTTC	CASSLTLASDNEQFF
few	TRBJ2-1	TRBV30	NA	TGTGCCTGGAGTGGGGGCGTCAATGAGCAGTTCTTC	CAWSGGVNEQFF
NA	TRBJ2-3	TRBV20-1	NA	TGCAGTGCGGGGGCTAGCGAGGGAGGGAATACGCAGTATTTT	CSAGASEGGNTQYF
NA	TRBJ2-3	TRBV29-1	NA	TGCAGCGTGCTCGTAGATACGCAGTATTTT	CSVLVDTQYF